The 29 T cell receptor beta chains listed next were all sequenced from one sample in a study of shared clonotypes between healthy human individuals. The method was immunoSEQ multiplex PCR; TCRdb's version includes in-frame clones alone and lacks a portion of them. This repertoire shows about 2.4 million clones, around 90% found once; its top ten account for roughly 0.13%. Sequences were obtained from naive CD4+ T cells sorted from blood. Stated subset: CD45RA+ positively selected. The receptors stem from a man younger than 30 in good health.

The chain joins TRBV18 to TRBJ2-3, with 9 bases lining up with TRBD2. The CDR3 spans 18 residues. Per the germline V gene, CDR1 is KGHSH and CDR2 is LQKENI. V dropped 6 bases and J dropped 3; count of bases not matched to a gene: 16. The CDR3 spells CASSPTSSGASETDTQYF. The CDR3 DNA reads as TGTGCCAGCTCGCCTACATCTAGCGGGGCCAGCGAGACAGATACGCAGTATTTT.

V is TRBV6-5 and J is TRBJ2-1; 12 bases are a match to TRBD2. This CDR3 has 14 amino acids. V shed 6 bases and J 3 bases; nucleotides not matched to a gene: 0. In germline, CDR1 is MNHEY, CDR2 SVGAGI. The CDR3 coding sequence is TGTGCCAGCAGACTAGCGGGGGGCTACAATGAGCAGTTCTTC. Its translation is CASRLAGGYNEQFF.

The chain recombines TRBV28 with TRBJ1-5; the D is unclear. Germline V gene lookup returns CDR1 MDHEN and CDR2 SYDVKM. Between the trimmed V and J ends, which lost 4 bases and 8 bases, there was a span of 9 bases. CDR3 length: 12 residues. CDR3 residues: CASSSSWEPQHF. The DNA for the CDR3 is TGTGCCAGCAGTTCCTCCTGGGAGCCCCAGCATTTT.

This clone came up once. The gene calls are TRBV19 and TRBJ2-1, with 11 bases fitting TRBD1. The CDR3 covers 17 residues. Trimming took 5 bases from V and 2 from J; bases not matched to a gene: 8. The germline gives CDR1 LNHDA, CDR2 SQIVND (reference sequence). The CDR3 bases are TGTGCCAGTAGTCCGCCTCCGGGACAGGGGGCCTACAATGAGCAGTTCTTC. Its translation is CASSPPPGQGAYNEQFF.

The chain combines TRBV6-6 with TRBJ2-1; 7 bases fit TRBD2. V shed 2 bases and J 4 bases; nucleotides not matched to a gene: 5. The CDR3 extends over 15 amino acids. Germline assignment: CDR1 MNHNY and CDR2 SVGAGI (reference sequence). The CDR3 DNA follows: TGTGCCAGCAGTTACCGGGGGGTGGGTTACAATGAGCAGTTCTTC. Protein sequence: CASSYRGVGYNEQFF.

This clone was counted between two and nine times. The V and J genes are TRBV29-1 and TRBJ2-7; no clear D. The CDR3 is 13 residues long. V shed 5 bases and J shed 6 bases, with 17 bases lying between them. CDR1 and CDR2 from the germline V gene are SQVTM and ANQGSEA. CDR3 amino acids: CSVLDFKGLEQYF. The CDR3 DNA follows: TGCAGCGTTTTAGACTTCAAAGGGCTCGAGCAGTACTTC.

The CDR3 reads CASSGDRVSYEQYF. The CDR3 DNA sequence: TGTGCCAGCTCAGGGGACAGGGTGTCCTACGAGCAGTACTTC. This chain links TRBV18 with TRBJ2-7; 9 nucleotides match TRBD1. This CDR3 has 14 residues. V dropped 5 bases and J dropped 1; count of bases not matched to a gene: 3. Germline lookup yields CDR1 KGHSH and CDR2 LQKENI.

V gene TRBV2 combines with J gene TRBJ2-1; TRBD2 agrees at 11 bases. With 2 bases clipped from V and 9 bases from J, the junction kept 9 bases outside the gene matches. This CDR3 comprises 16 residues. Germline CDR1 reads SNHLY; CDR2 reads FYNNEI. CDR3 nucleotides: TGTGCCAGCAGTGAACTTGGTAGCGGGGGGGTAGGTGAGCAGTTCTTC. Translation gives CASSELGSGGVGEQFF.

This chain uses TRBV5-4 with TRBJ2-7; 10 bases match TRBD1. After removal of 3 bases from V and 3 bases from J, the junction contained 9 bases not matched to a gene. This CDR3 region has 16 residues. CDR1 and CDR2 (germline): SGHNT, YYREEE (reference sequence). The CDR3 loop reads CASSWTRTGGDYEQYF. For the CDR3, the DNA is TGTGCCAGCAGCTGGACACGGACAGGGGGGGACTACGAGCAGTACTTC.

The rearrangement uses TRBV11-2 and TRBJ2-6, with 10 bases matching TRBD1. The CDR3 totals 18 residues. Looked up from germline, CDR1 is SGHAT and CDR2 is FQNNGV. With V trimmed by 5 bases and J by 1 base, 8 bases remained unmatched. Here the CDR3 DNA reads TGTGCCAGCAGCGGACGGGACAGGGGTGGGTCTGGGGCCAACGTCCTGACTTTC. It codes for CASSGRDRGGSGANVLTF.

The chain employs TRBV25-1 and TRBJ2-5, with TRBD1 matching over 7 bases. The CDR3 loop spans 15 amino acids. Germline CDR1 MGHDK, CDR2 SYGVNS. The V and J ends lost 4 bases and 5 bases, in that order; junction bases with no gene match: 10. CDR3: CASSAPTGAGETQYF. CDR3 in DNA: TGTGCCAGCAGTGCCCCCACAGGGGCCGGTGAGACCCAGTACTTC. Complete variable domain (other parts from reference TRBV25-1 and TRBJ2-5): EADIYQTPRYLVIGTGKKITLECSQTMGHDKMYWYQQDPGMELHLIHYSYGVNSTEKGDLSSESTVSRIRTEHFPLTLESARPSHTSQYLCASSAPTGAGETQYFGPGTRLLVL.

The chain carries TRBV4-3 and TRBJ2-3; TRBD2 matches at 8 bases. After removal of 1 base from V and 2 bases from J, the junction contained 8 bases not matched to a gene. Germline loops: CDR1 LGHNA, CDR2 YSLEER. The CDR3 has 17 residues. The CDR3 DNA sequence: TGCGCCAGCAGCCAAGGTTCGGCTAGCGGGTCCACAGATACGCAGTATTTT. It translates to CASSQGSASGSTDTQYF.

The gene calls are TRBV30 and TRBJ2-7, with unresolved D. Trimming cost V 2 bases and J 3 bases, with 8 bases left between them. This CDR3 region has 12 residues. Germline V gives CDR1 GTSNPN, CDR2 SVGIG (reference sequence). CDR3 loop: CAWSKSVYEQYF. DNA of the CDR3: TGTGCCTGGAGTAAATCCGTCTACGAGCAGTACTTC.

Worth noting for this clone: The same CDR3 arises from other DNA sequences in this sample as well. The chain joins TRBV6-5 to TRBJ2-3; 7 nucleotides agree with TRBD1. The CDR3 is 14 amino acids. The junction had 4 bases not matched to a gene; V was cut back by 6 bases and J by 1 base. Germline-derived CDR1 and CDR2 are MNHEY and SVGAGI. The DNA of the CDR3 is TGTGCCAGCAGCCCCGGACAGGGCACAGATACGCAGTATTTT. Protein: CASSPGQGTDTQYF.

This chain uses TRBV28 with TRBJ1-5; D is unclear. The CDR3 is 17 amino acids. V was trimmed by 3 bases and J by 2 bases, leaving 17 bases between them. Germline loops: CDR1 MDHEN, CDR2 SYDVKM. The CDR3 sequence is CASSLSSVVWGNQPQHF. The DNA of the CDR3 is TGTGCCAGCAGTTTGTCGTCCGTGGTATGGGGCAATCAGCCCCAGCATTTT.

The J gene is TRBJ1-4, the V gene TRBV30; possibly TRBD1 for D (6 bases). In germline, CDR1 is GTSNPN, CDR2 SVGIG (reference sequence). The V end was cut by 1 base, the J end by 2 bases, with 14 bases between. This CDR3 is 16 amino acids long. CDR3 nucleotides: TGTGCCTGGAGTGCGGGGGGCGGGAGGACTAATGAAAAACTGTTTTTT. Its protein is CAWSAGGGRTNEKLFF.

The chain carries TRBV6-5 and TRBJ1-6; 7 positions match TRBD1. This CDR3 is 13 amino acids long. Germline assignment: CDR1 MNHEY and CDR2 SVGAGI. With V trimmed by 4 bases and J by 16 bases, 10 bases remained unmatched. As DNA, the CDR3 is TGTGCCAGCAGTTTTATTTCGGGACAGCCACTCCACTTT. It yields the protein CASSFISGQPLHF.

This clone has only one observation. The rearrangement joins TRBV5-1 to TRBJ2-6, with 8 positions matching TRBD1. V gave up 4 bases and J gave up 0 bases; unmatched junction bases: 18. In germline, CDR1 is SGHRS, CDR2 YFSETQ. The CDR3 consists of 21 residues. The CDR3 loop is CASSRTTSGQGKFSGANVLTF. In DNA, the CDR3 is TGCGCCAGCAGCCGCACAACCTCTGGACAGGGAAAATTCTCTGGGGCCAACGTCCTGACTTTC. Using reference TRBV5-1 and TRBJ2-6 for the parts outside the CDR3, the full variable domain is KAGVTQTPRYLIKTRGQQVTLSCSPISGHRSVSWYQQTPGQGLQFLFEYFSETQRNKGNFPGRFSGRQFSNSRSEMNVSTLELGDSALYLCASSRTTSGQGKFSGANVLTFGAGSRLTVL.

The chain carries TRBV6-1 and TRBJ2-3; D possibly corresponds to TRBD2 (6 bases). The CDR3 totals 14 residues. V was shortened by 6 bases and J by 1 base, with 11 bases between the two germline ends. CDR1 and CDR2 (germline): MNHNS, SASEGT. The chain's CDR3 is CASSRGGGTDTQYF. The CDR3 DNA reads TGTGCCAGCAGCCGGGGCGGGGGCACAGATACGCAGTATTTT.

The CDR3 nucleotides are TGTGCCAGCAGTGACTCGAATAATTCACCCCTCCACTTT. This encodes CASSDSNNSPLHF. The V gene is TRBV6-4, the J gene TRBJ1-6; D not certain. CDR1 and CDR2 (germline): MRHNA, SNTAGT. The germline V and J ends were trimmed by 0 bases and 5 bases, with 2 bases remaining between them. The CDR3 totals 13 residues.

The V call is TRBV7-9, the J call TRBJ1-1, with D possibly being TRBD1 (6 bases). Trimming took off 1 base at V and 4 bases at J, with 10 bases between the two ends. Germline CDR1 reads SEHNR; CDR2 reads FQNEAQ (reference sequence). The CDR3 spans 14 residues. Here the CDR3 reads CASSLEPGATEAFF. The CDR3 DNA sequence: TGTGCCAGCAGCTTAGAGCCGGGGGCCACTGAAGCTTTCTTT. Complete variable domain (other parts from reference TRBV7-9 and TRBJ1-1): DTGVSQNPRHKITKRGQNVTFRCDPISEHNRLYWYRQTLGQGPEFLTYFQNEAQLEKSRLLSDRFSAERPKGSFSTLEIQRTEQGDSAMYLCASSLEPGATEAFFGQGTRLTVV.

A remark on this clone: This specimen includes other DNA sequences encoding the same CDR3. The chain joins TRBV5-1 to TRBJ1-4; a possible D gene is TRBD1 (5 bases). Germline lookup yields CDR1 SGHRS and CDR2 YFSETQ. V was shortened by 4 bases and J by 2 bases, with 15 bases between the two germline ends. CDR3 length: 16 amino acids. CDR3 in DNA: TGCGCCAGCAGCCCCGGCCCGGGACGGACTAATGAAAAACTGTTTTTT. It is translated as CASSPGPGRTNEKLFF.

CDR3 nucleotide sequence: TGTGCCAGCAGCGTAGACGCAGGGAGGACCTACGAGCAGTACTTC. The encoded protein is CASSVDAGRTYEQYF. The rearrangement uses TRBV9 and TRBJ2-7, with D possibly being TRBD2 (6 bases). V was shortened by 0 bases and J by 2 bases, with 12 bases between the two germline ends. Germline V lookup: CDR1 SGDLS, CDR2 YYNGEE. The CDR3 is made up of 15 amino acids.

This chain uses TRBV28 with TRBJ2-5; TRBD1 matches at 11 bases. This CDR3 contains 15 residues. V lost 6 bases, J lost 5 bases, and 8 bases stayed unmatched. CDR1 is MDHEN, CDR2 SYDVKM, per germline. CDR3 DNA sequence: TGTGCCAGCAGAAGTGGACAGGGGGCAGGCGAGACCCAGTACTTC. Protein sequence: CASRSGQGAGETQYF.

As DNA, the CDR3 is TGTGCCAGCAAGGTTAGCAGGGGGCCAGACGAGCAGTACTTC. Protein: CASKVSRGPDEQYF. This chain connects TRBV6-1 to TRBJ2-7; 8 bases fit TRBD1. The CDR3 covers 14 residues. Germline CDR1 reads MNHNS; CDR2 reads SASEGT. V shed 7 bases and J 5 bases; nucleotides not matched to a gene: 10.

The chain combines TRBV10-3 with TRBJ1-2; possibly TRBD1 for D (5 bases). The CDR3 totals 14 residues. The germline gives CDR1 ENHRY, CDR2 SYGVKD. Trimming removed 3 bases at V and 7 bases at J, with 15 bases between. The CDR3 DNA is TGTGCCATCAGTGAATCACAGGCCGGTGGTGGCTACACCTTC. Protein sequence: CAISESQAGGGYTF.

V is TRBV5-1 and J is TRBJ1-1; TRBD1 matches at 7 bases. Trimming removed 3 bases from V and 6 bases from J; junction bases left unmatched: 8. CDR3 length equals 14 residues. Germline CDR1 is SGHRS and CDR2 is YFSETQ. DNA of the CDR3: TGCGCCAGCAGCTCCAGGCCAGGGGGATCTGAAGCTTTCTTT. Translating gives CASSSRPGGSEAFF.

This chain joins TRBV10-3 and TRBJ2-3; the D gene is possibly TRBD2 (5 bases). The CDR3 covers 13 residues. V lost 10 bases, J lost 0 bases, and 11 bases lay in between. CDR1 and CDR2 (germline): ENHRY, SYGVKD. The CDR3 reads CATGGPSTDTQYF. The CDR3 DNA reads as TGTGCCACAGGAGGCCCTAGCACAGATACGCAGTATTTT.

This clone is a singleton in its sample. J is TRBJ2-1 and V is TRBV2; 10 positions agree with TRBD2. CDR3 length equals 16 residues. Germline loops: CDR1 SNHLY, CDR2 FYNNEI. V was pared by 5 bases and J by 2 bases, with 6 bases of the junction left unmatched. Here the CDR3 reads CASSLGLAATYNEQFF. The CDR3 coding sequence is TGTGCCAGCAGTCTAGGACTAGCGGCTACCTACAATGAGCAGTTCTTC.